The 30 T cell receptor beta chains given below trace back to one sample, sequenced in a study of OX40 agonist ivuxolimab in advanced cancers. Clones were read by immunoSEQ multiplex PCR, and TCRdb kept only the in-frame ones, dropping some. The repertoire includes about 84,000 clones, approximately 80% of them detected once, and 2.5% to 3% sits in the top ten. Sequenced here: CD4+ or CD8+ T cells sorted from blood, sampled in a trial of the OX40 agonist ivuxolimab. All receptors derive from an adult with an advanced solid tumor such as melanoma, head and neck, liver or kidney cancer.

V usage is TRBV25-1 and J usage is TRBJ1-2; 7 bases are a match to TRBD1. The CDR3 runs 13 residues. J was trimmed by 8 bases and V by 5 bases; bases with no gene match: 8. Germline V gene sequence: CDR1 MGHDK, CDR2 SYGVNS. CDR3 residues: CASSSDRFFGYTF. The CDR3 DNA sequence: TGTGCCAGCAGTTCGGACAGGTTCTTCGGCTACACCTTC.

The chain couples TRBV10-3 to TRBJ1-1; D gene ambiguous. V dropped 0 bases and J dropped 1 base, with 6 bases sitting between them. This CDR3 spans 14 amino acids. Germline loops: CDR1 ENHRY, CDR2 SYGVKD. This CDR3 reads CAISESAGNTEAFF. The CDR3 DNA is TGTGCCATCAGTGAGTCGGCAGGGAACACTGAAGCTTTCTTT.

As DNA, the CDR3 is TGTGCCAGCAGCCGGGACGTTAACCTCCATTCCTACGAGCAGTACTTC. Translation gives CASSRDVNLHSYEQYF. V gene TRBV7-2 combines with J gene TRBJ2-7; either TRBD1 or TRBD2 may fit D (5 bases each). The V gene lost 5 bases and the J gene lost 1 base, with 18 bases spanning the gap. This CDR3 contains 16 residues. Looked up from germline, CDR1 is SGHTA and CDR2 is FQGNSA.

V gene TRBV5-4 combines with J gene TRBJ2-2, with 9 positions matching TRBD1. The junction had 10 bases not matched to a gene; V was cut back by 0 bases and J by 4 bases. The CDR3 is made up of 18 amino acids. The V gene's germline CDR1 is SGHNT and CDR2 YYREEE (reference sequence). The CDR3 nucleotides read TGTGCCAGCAGCTTGGCCACAGGGGGCAATCTCATCACCGGGGAGCTGTTTTTT. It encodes CASSLATGGNLITGELFF.

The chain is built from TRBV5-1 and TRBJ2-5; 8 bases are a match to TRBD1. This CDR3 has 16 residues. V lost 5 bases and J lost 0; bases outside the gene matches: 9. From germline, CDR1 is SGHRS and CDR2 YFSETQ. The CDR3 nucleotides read TGCGCCAGCAGGAGCTGGACAGGGTCCCACCAAGAGACCCAGTACTTC. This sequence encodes CASRSWTGSHQETQYF.

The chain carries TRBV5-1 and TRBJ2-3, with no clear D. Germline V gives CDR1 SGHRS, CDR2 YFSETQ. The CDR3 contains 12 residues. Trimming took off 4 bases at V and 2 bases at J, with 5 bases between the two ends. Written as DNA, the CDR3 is TGCGCCAGCAGCCCTCCCACAGATACGCAGTATTTT. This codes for CASSPPTDTQYF.

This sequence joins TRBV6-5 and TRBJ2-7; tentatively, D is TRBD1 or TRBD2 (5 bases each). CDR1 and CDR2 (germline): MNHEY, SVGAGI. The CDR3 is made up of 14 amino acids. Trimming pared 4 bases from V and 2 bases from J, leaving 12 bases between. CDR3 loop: CASSFLGAAYEQYV. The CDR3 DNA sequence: TGTGCCAGCAGTTTCCTCGGGGCCGCCTACGAGCAGTACGTC.

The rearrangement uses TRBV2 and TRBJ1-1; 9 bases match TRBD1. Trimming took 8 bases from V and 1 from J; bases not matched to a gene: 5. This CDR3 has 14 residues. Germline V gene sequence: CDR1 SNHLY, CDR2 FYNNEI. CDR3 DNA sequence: TGTGCCAGCGGTAAGACAGGGGGGAACACTGAAGCTTTCTTT. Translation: CASGKTGGNTEAFF.

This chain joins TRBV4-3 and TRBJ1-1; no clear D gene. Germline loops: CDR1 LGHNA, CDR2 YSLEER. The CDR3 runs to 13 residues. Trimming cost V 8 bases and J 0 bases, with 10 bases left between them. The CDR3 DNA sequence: TGCGCCAGCGCGGGTTCCATGAACACTGAAGCTTTCTTT. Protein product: CASAGSMNTEAFF.

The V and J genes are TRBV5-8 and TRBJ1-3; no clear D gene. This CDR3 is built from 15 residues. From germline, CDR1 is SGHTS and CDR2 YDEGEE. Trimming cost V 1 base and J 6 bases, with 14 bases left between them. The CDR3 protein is CASSLQRLIENTIYF. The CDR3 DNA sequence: TGTGCCAGCAGCTTGCAACGGTTGATTGAAAACACCATATATTTT.

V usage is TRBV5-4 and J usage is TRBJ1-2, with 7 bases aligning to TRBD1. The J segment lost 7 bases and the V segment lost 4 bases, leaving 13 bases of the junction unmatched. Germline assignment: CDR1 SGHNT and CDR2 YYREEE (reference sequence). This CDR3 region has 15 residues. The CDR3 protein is CASSDRTTGEVGYTF. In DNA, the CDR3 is TGTGCCAGCAGCGACCGGACTACAGGGGAGGTTGGCTACACCTTC.

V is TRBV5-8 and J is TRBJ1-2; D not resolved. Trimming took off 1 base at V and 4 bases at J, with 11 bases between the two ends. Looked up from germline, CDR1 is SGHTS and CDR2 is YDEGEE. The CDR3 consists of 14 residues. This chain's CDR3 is CASSLIGQIYGYTF. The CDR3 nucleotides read TGTGCCAGCAGCTTGATAGGGCAGATCTATGGCTACACCTTC.

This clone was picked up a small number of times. CDR3 sequence reads: CASGYITEGTGGATEAFF. As DNA, the CDR3 is TGTGCCAGCGGATATATAACAGAGGGGACAGGAGGAGCTACTGAAGCTTTCTTT. The chain has TRBV28 and TRBJ1-1, with 8 nucleotides matching TRBD1. This CDR3 spans 18 amino acids. CDR1 is MDHEN and CDR2 is SYDVKM in the germline V gene. The V segment lost 8 bases and the J segment 5 bases; nucleotides outside the gene matches: 22.

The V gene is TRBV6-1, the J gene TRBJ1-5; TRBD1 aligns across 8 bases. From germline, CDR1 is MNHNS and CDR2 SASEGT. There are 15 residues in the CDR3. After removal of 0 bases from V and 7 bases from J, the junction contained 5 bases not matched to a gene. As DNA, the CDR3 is TGTGCCAGCAGTGAAGCTTGGACAGGGCAGCAGCCCCAGCATTTT. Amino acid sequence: CASSEAWTGQQPQHF.

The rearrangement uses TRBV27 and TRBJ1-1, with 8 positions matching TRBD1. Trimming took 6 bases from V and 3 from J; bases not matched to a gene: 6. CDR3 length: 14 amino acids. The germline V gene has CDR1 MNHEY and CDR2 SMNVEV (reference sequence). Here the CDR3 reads CASSTGQGHTEAFF. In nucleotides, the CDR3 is TGTGCCAGCAGCACCGGACAGGGACACACTGAAGCTTTCTTT.

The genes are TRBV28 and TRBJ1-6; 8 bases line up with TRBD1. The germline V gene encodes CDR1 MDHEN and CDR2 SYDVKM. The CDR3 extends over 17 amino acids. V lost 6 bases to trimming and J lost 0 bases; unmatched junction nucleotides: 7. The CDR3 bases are TGTGCCAGCAGCTCCGCTACAGGGGGCTCCTATAATTCACCCCTCCACTTT. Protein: CASSSATGGSYNSPLHF.

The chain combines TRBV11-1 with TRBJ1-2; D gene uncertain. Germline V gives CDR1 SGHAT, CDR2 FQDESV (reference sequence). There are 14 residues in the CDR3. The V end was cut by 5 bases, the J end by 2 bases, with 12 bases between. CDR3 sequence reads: CASSPARRNYGYTF. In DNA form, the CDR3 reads TGTGCCAGCAGCCCAGCGAGGCGGAACTATGGCTACACCTTC.

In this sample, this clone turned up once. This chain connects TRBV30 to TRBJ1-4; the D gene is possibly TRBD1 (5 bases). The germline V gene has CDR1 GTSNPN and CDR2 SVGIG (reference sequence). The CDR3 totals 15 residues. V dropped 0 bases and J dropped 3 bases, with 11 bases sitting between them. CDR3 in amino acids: CAWSVWGGANEKLFF. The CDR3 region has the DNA TGTGCCTGGAGTGTATGGGGCGGAGCTAATGAAAAACTGTTTTTT.

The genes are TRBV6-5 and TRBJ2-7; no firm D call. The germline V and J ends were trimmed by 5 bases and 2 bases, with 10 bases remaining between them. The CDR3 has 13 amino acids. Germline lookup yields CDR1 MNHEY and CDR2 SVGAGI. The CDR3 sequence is CASSPKQAYEQYV. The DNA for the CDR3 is TGTGCCAGCAGTCCCAAGCAGGCCTACGAGCAGTACGTC.

The DNA of the CDR3 is TGTGCCAGTAGTACCGGGATAGACCCCCTCTATAATTCACCCCTCCACTTT. Translation gives CASSTGIDPLYNSPLHF. J is TRBJ1-6 and V is TRBV19, with D uncertain. Germline values: CDR1 LNHDA, CDR2 SQIVND (reference sequence). The CDR3 loop spans 17 amino acids. V gave up 4 bases and J gave up 3 bases, with 16 bases separating them.

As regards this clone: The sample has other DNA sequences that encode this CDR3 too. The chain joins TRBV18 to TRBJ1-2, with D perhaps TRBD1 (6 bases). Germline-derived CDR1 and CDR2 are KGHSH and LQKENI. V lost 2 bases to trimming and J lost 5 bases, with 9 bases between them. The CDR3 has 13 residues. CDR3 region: CASSPGDNYGYTF. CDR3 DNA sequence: TGTGCCAGCTCACCAGGGGACAATTATGGCTACACCTTC.

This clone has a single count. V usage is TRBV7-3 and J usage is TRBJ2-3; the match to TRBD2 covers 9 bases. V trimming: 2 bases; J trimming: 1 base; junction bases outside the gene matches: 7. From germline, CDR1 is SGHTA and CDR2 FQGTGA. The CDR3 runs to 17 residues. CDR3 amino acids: CASSLAGGLTGTDTQYF. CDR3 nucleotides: TGTGCCAGCAGCTTAGCGGGGGGGTTGACAGGCACAGATACGCAGTATTTT.

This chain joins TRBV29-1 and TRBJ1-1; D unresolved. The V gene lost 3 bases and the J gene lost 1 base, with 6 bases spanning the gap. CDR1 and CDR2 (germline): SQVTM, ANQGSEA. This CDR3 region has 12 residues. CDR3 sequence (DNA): TGCAGCGTTGAGTCGGGGAACACTGAAGCTTTCTTT. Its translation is CSVESGNTEAFF.

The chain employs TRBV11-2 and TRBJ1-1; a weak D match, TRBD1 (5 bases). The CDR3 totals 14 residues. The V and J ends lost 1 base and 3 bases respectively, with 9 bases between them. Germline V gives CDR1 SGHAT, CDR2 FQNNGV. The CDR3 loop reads CASSLVTGDTEAFF. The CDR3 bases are TGTGCCAGCAGCTTAGTGACGGGGGACACTGAAGCTTTCTTT.

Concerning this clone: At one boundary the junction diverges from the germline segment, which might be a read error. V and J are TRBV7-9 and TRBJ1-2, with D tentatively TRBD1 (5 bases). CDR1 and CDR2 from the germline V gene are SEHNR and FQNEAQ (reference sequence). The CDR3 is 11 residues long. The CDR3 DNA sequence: TGTGCCAGCAGCTTCCGCGGGGGATCGGCCTTC. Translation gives CASSFRGGSAF.

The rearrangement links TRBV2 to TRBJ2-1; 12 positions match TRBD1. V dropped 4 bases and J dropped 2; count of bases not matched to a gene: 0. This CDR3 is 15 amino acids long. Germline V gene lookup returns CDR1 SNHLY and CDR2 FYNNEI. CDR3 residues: CASSGDRGPYNEQFF. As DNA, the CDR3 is TGTGCCAGCAGTGGGGACAGGGGGCCCTACAATGAGCAGTTCTTC.

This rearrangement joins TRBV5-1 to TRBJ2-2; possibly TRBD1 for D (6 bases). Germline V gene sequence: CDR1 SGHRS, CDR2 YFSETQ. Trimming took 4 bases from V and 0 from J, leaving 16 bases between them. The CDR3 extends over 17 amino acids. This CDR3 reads CASSAPRTEPNTGELFF. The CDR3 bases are TGCGCCAGCAGCGCACCGCGGACAGAACCGAACACCGGGGAGCTGTTTTTT. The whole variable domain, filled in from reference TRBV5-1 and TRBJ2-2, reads KAGVTQTPRYLIKTRGQQVTLSCSPISGHRSVSWYQQTPGQGLQFLFEYFSETQRNKGNFPGRFSGRQFSNSRSEMNVSTLELGDSALYLCASSAPRTEPNTGELFFGEGSRLTVL.

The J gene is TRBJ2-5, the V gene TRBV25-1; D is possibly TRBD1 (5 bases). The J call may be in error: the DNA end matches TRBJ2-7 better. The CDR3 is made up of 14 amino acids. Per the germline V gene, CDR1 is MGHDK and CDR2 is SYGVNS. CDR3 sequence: CASSAPGYSYEQYF. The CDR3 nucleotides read TGTGCCAGCAGTGCCCCAGGGTACTCCTACGAGCAGTACTTC.

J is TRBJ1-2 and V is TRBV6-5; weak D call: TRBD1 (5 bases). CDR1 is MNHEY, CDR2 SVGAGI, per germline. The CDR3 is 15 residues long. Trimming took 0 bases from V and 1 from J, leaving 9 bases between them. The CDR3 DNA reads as TGTGCCAGCAGTTACTCGGGGACGGATAACTATGGCTACACCTTC. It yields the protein CASSYSGTDNYGYTF.

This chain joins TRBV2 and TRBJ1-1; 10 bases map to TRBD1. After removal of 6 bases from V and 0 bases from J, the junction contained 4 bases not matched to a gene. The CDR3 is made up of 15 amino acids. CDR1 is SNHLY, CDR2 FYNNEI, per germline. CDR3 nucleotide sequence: TGTGCCAGCAGGGCGACAGGGGGCATGAACACTGAAGCTTTCTTT. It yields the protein CASRATGGMNTEAFF.